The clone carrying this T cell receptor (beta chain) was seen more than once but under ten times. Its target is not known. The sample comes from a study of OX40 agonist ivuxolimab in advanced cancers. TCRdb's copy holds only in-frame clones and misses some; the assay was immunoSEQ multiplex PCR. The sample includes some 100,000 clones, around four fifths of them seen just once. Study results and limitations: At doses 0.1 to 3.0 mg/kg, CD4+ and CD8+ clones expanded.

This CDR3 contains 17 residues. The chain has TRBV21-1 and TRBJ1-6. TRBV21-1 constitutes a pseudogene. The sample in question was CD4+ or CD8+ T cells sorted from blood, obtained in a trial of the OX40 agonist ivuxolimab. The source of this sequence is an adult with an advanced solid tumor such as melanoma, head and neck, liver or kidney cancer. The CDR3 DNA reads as TGTGCCAGCAGCAAAGTTAGGGAGGAGACCTATAATTCACCCCTCCACTTT. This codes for CASSKVREETYNSPLHF.